This entry concerns a single TCR beta chain. Its specificity is not known. This specimen comes from a study of beta chain features in type 1 diabetes. Study-wide results and caveats: HLA influence on TCRB rearrangement stayed unresolved here. With patients and controls alike, PCR might favor shorter templates to an equal degree. In every one of the four CD4+ subsets, TCRB CDR3s were moderately but significantly shorter in Type 1 diabetes patients. For patients, the naive, central memory and Treg TCRB repertoires appeared more alike than for healthy donors.

Sorting with CD45RO/CCR7/CD25/CD127/CD95/CD27 yielded naive, central memory, regulatory and stem-like memory CD4+ cells. Since all of the isolated RNA was reverse transcribed, expressed TCRB transcripts were what got sequenced. This table comes from immunoSEQ multiplex PCR, and its TCRdb copy is limited to in-frame clones, with some not included. The sample records about 370,000 clones, 9.5% to 10% being singletons. CDR3 length: 15 residues. V shed 0 bases and J shed 2 bases, with 7 bases lying between them. Germline values: CDR1 MGHRA, CDR2 YSYEKL. The V gene is TRBV4-1, the J gene TRBJ2-2; D not resolved. Sequencing was carried out using central memory CD4+ T cells from blood. The receptor's source is a man younger than 45 with type 1 diabetes. The chain's CDR3 is CASSQEHLNTGELFF. CDR3 coding DNA: TGCGCCAGCAGCCAAGAACACCTTAACACCGGGGAGCTGTTTTTT.